Listed below are T cell receptor beta chains from one sample, sequenced in a study of OX40 agonist ivuxolimab in advanced cancers. Clones were read by immunoSEQ multiplex PCR, and TCRdb kept only the in-frame ones, dropping some. The repertoire holds about 150,000 clones, with less than 95% as singletons. Sample: CD4+ or CD8+ T cells sorted from blood, taken in a trial of the OX40 agonist ivuxolimab. The source is an adult with an advanced solid tumor such as melanoma, head and neck, liver or kidney cancer. Both conserved end residues are part of each CDR3. The order of the fields is D gene, J gene, clone size, V gene, CDR3 DNA, CDR3 protein. The D gene is left open where the match is weak. The size of a clone is reported for some rows only, either as once, few or many, or as a class for expanded clones.

d_call: .; j_call: TRBJ1-1; clone_size: .; v_call: TRBV9; cdr3_nt: TGTGCCAGCAGCGTAGGGCCCGAGAACACTGAAGCTTTCTTT; cdr3_aa: CASSVGPENTEAFF
d_call: .; j_call: TRBJ1-2; clone_size: .; v_call: TRBV28; cdr3_nt: TGTGCCAGCAGTTTAGGGGGGGCGCTGAGCTATGGCTACACCTTC; cdr3_aa: CASSLGGALSYGYTF
d_call: TRBD2; j_call: TRBJ2-1; clone_size: .; v_call: TRBV2; cdr3_nt: TGTGCCAGCAGTGAACGCGGGAGGCCCTACAATGAGCAGTTCTTC; cdr3_aa: CASSERGRPYNEQFF
d_call: TRBD2; j_call: TRBJ2-7; clone_size: .; v_call: TRBV6-1; cdr3_nt: TGTGCCAGCAGTGAACTAGCGGAAAGCTACGAGCAGTACTTC; cdr3_aa: CASSELAESYEQYF
d_call: .; j_call: TRBJ1-5; clone_size: .; v_call: TRBV28; cdr3_nt: TGTGCCAGCAACTCTGAAACCCAGCCCCAGCATTTT; cdr3_aa: CASNSETQPQHF
d_call: TRBD2; j_call: TRBJ2-4; clone_size: .; v_call: TRBV5-1; cdr3_nt: TGCGCCAGCAGCTTGGACCCTATGCGGGAGGGAGGCAAAAACATTCAGTACTTC; cdr3_aa: CASSLDPMREGGKNIQYF
d_call: TRBD2; j_call: TRBJ2-3; clone_size: .; v_call: TRBV10-1; cdr3_nt: TGCGCCAGCAGTGACAGCGGGAGGGCCACAGATACGCAGTATTTT; cdr3_aa: CASSDSGRATDTQYF
d_call: TRBD2; j_call: TRBJ2-1; clone_size: .; v_call: TRBV28; cdr3_nt: TGTGCCAGCAGTTCGCGTCGCACTAGCGGTCCTTACAATGAGCAGTTCTTC; cdr3_aa: CASSSRRTSGPYNEQFF
d_call: TRBD1; j_call: TRBJ1-5; clone_size: .; v_call: TRBV14; cdr3_nt: TGTGCCAGCAGCCAAGATAAGGGGACAGCCAACAGCCAGCCCCAGCATTTT; cdr3_aa: CASSQDKGTANSQPQHF
d_call: .; j_call: TRBJ2-2; clone_size: .; v_call: TRBV28; cdr3_nt: TGTGCCAGCAGTTTGAGGACGGCGAACACCGGGGAGCTGTTTTTT; cdr3_aa: CASSLRTANTGELFF
d_call: .; j_call: TRBJ2-3; clone_size: once; v_call: TRBV11-2; cdr3_nt: TGTGCCAGCAAATACCCGAAGGGGAGCACAGATACGCAGTATTTT; cdr3_aa: CASKYPKGSTDTQYF
d_call: TRBD1; j_call: TRBJ2-2; clone_size: .; v_call: TRBV9; cdr3_nt: TGTGCCAGCAGCGACGGGACAGGTAACACCGGGGAGCTGTTTTTT; cdr3_aa: CASSDGTGNTGELFF
d_call: .; j_call: TRBJ2-1; clone_size: once; v_call: TRBV27; cdr3_nt: TGTGCCAGCAGTGCGGACATAAACTCCTACAATGAGCAGTTCTTC; cdr3_aa: CASSADINSYNEQFF
d_call: .; j_call: TRBJ2-7; clone_size: .; v_call: TRBV19; cdr3_nt: TGTGCCAGTAGTATTACAGGAACCTACGAGCAGTACTTC; cdr3_aa: CASSITGTYEQYF
d_call: .; j_call: TRBJ1-1; clone_size: .; v_call: TRBV9; cdr3_nt: TGTGCCAGCAGCGTAGGCCGGGGTCAACTGAACACTGAAGCTTTCTTT; cdr3_aa: CASSVGRGQLNTEAFF
d_call: TRBD2; j_call: TRBJ2-2; clone_size: few; v_call: TRBV5-4; cdr3_nt: TGTGCCAGCAGCTTGCCTAGCGGGAGTGGTGGCACCGGGGAGCTGTTTTTT; cdr3_aa: CASSLPSGSGGTGELFF
d_call: TRBD2; j_call: TRBJ2-1; clone_size: .; v_call: TRBV6-6; cdr3_nt: TGTGCCAGCAGTAACCAGCGGGGCTTCCCCTACAATGAGCAGTTCTTC; cdr3_aa: CASSNQRGFPYNEQFF
d_call: TRBD1; j_call: TRBJ2-7; clone_size: once; v_call: TRBV6-1; cdr3_nt: TGTGCCAGCAGTGCCTCCGGACAGGGATACGAGCAGTACTTC; cdr3_aa: CASSASGQGYEQYF
d_call: .; j_call: TRBJ1-2; clone_size: .; v_call: TRBV4-1; cdr3_nt: TGCGCCAGCAGCCCGGTCGACCAGGGAATTAACTATGGCTACACCTTC; cdr3_aa: CASSPVDQGINYGYTF
d_call: .; j_call: TRBJ2-7; clone_size: .; v_call: TRBV15; cdr3_nt: TGTGCCACCAGCAGAGATAGACAGGCGGTCTACGAGCAGTACTTC; cdr3_aa: CATSRDRQAVYEQYF
d_call: .; j_call: TRBJ1-1; clone_size: once; v_call: TRBV7-8; cdr3_nt: TGTGCCAGCAGCCCCCGGGCAGGGCCGAACACTGAAGCTTTCTTT; cdr3_aa: CASSPRAGPNTEAFF
d_call: .; j_call: TRBJ1-5; clone_size: .; v_call: TRBV27; cdr3_nt: TGTGCCAGCAGTGTCCGGGACACCCAACAGCCCCAGCATTTT; cdr3_aa: CASSVRDTQQPQHF
d_call: TRBD2; j_call: TRBJ2-1; clone_size: .; v_call: TRBV14; cdr3_nt: TGTGCCAGCAGCCCCACACCGCGGGAGGATGGTGAGCAGTTCTTC; cdr3_aa: CASSPTPREDGEQFF
d_call: .; j_call: TRBJ1-1; clone_size: few; v_call: TRBV28; cdr3_nt: TGTGCCAGCACCTCCCCGGGTGGTCTCAGAGCTTTCTTT; cdr3_aa: CASTSPGGLRAFF
d_call: .; j_call: TRBJ2-1; clone_size: .; v_call: TRBV5-1; cdr3_nt: TGCGCCAGCAGCTTGGCCGCGGGAAACAATGAGCAGTTCTTC; cdr3_aa: CASSLAAGNNEQFF
d_call: .; j_call: TRBJ1-4; clone_size: .; v_call: TRBV5-1; cdr3_nt: TGCGCCAGCAGCTTCGCACAGGGATCAACCAATGAAAAACTGTTTTTT; cdr3_aa: CASSFAQGSTNEKLFF
d_call: TRBD1; j_call: TRBJ1-1; clone_size: .; v_call: TRBV28; cdr3_nt: TGTGCCAGCAGCCCCCGGGACAGGGGTATTTGGACTGAAGCTTTCTTT; cdr3_aa: CASSPRDRGIWTEAFF
d_call: TRBD2; j_call: TRBJ2-1; clone_size: .; v_call: TRBV28; cdr3_nt: TGTGCCAGCAGTCAAGTATCTAGCGGCCCATCCTACAATGAGCAGTTCTTC; cdr3_aa: CASSQVSSGPSYNEQFF
d_call: .; j_call: TRBJ1-1; clone_size: .; v_call: TRBV7-3; cdr3_nt: TGTGCCAGCAGCTTAGGGAAGAACACTGAAGCTTTCTTT; cdr3_aa: CASSLGKNTEAFF
d_call: .; j_call: TRBJ1-2; clone_size: .; v_call: TRBV7-2; cdr3_nt: TGTGCCAGCAGCCTCACAGGGTATGGCTACACCTTC; cdr3_aa: CASSLTGYGYTF
d_call: .; j_call: TRBJ2-5; clone_size: .; v_call: TRBV6-5; cdr3_nt: TGTGCCAGCAGGTCCCCCGACACCTCGGGGACCCAGTACTTC; cdr3_aa: CASRSPDTSGTQYF
d_call: .; j_call: TRBJ2-3; clone_size: .; v_call: TRBV6-5; cdr3_nt: TGTGCCAGCAGTTCAGGGGCGGACACGCAGTATTTT; cdr3_aa: CASSSGADTQYF
d_call: TRBD1; j_call: TRBJ1-1; clone_size: .; v_call: TRBV4-3; cdr3_nt: TGCGCCAGCAGCCATACCCCGGGACAGGGGTTAGGTGAAGCTTTCTTT; cdr3_aa: CASSHTPGQGLGEAFF
d_call: .; j_call: TRBJ2-3; clone_size: .; v_call: TRBV11-2; cdr3_nt: TGTGCCAGCAGCTTAGATAGGAGCACAGATACGCAGTATTTT; cdr3_aa: CASSLDRSTDTQYF
d_call: .; j_call: TRBJ2-7; clone_size: .; v_call: TRBV4-1; cdr3_nt: TGCGCCAGCAGCCAAGAGAGGTCTAGCCCCTCCTACGAGCAGTACTTC; cdr3_aa: CASSQERSSPSYEQYF
d_call: .; j_call: TRBJ2-1; clone_size: once; v_call: TRBV2; cdr3_nt: TGTGCCAGCAGTGAGACCTGGGGGCAGGTCTCCTACAATGAGCAGTTCTTC; cdr3_aa: CASSETWGQVSYNEQFF
d_call: .; j_call: TRBJ2-7; clone_size: .; v_call: TRBV28; cdr3_nt: TGTGCCACTACCGGGGTTGCCAACGAGCAGTACTTC; cdr3_aa: CATTGVANEQYF
d_call: .; j_call: TRBJ1-2; clone_size: .; v_call: TRBV4-1; cdr3_nt: TGCGCCAGCAGCCAAGGACCAATCGGCTACACCTTC; cdr3_aa: CASSQGPIGYTF
d_call: TRBD1; j_call: TRBJ1-4; clone_size: .; v_call: TRBV19; cdr3_nt: TGTGCCAGTAGTACCGGACAGGTGAATGAAAAACTGTTTTTT; cdr3_aa: CASSTGQVNEKLFF
d_call: TRBD2; j_call: TRBJ2-1; clone_size: .; v_call: TRBV9; cdr3_nt: TGTGCCAGCAGCGTAGATCCTAGCGGGACCTGGGACAATGAGCAGTTCTTC; cdr3_aa: CASSVDPSGTWDNEQFF